This TCR beta chain was obtained from a study of T cell responses to AZD1222 COVID-19 vaccine. Study-level findings and limits: Epitopes outside B.1.351 and B.1.1.7 mutated regions reportedly drew nearly half of spike TCRs. Clonal diversity was possibly underestimated, and white British individuals and females predominated among donors. The repertoires were collected only after the peak T cell response. Baseline seropositivity characterized only a handful of AZD1222 recipients.

On this clone: Its antigen is as yet unknown.

Per the germline V gene, CDR1 is WSHSY and CDR2 is SAAADI. The ends lost 6 bases at V and 3 bases at J; junction bases unmatched: 8. This CDR3 has 14 amino acids. The data were produced by immunoSEQ multiplex PCR, yet TCRdb's version contains in-frame clones alone and is incomplete. The table has 70,000 to 90,000 clones, around nine tenths seen once; the top ten hold around 2%. Here the sequenced sample was peripheral blood, taken on day 0 of AZD1222 vaccination. The chain couples TRBV10-2 to TRBJ2-7; 7 bases match TRBD1. This clonotype originated in an adult in good health. The CDR3: CASRPGTVYYEQYF. In nucleotides, the CDR3 is TGCGCCAGCAGACCCGGGACAGTGTACTACGAGCAGTACTTC.